This record looks at one T cell receptor beta chain sequence and its context. Antigen specificity is unknown. Repertoires were generated with immunoSEQ multiplex PCR, while TCRdb's copy carries only in-frame clones and drops some. In the table there are approximately 500,000 clones, about 83% of which are singletons. The data were taken from a study of Ad26.COV2.S vaccination and SARS-CoV-2 variants. Study-level information: A participant enrolled in the COV1001 Ad26.COV2.S trial arm provided the sample. Ad26.COV2.S, an intramuscular injection, was given once or twice 56 days apart. Overall study results and limits: Similar non-spike TCR breadth was observed in recipients of vaccine and of placebo.

Germline V gene data show CDR1 as LNHDA and CDR2 as SQIVND (reference sequence). The CDR3 spans 14 residues. Trimming shortened V by 7 bases and J by 0 bases, and 10 bases separated the two germline ends. Treatment specified: around 19 received Ad26.COV2.S at low or high dose, single or two shots; about 5 received placebo; per-sample allocation not given. Samples were taken on day 63 after the first vaccine or placebo injection. This TCR came from a person between 18 and 65 years old who received the Ad26.COV2.S COVID-19 vaccine or a placebo. The specimen comprised peripheral blood, sampled in a trial of Ad26.COV2.S vaccine versus placebo. The rearrangement links TRBV19 to TRBJ1-5; D unresolved. The CDR3 loop reads CASIGDFSNQPQHF. CDR3 sequence (DNA): TGTGCCAGTATTGGGGATTTTAGCAATCAGCCCCAGCATTTT.